This TCR beta chain came from a study of shared clonotypes between healthy human individuals. Overall study: Donor ages ranged 18 to 49 years: a couple of women, a few men. There were three CD4 naive, three CD4 memory, two CD8 naive and one CD8 memory plates per donor.

As regards this clone: Its antigen is unidentified.

Trimming removed 2 bases from V and 4 bases from J; junction bases left unmatched: 13. The germline V gene encodes CDR1 SGHRS and CDR2 YFSETQ. The CDR3 length is 17 residues. TCRdb's copy holds only in-frame clones and misses some; the assay was immunoSEQ multiplex PCR. The sample lists some 1 million clones; around 75% were seen once. Notes on the study in general: What rarefaction showed was incomplete sorted-subset sequencing despite large depth.

Sequences were obtained from memory CD4+ T cells sorted from blood. As to subset: CD45RA-negative fraction. The clonotype originates from a man in his late teens or twenties in good health. J is TRBJ2-5 and V is TRBV5-1; 8 nucleotides agree with TRBD1. DNA of the CDR3: TGCGCCAGCAGCTTTTACCAAGGGACAGGCCCGGGAGAGACCCAGTACTTC. Translation gives CASSFYQGTGPGETQYF.